The 24 T cell receptor beta chains in this list originate from one sample, sequenced in a study of OX40 agonist ivuxolimab in advanced cancers. Method: immunoSEQ multiplex PCR; TCRdb's copy keeps in-frame clones and lacks some. The data show approximately 110,000 clones, 85% to 95% seen once. The sequencing here drew on CD4+ or CD8+ T cells sorted from blood, taken in a trial of the OX40 agonist ivuxolimab. The receptors were gathered from an adult with an advanced solid tumor such as melanoma, head and neck, liver or kidney cancer.

The CDR3 DNA reads as TGTGCCAGCAGTCCTATGGGGGCAGGGGGCGCATATGGCTACACCTTC. It specifies CASSPMGAGGAYGYTF. This chain uses TRBV6-6 with TRBJ1-2; 8 bases are shared with TRBD1. CDR3 length: 16 residues. The ends lost 5 bases at V and 5 bases at J; junction bases unmatched: 13. Germline CDR1 reads MNHNY; CDR2 reads SVGAGI (reference sequence).

This sequence joins TRBV5-1 and TRBJ1-2; 8 nucleotides agree with TRBD1. The junction had 13 bases not matched to a gene; V was cut back by 4 bases and J by 2 bases. Germline V gene lookup returns CDR1 SGHRS and CDR2 YFSETQ. The CDR3 extends over 17 amino acids. CDR3 nucleotide sequence: TGCGCCAGCAGCCGGTCGTCAGGGGGCACCACGAACTATGGCTACACCTTC. Translating it yields CASSRSSGGTTNYGYTF.

The rearrangement joins TRBV2 to TRBJ2-7; possibly TRBD2 for D (5 bases). The CDR3 runs to 14 residues. Germline lookup yields CDR1 SNHLY and CDR2 FYNNEI. V lost 7 bases and J lost 6, with 19 bases in between. This chain's CDR3 is CASILLGASGEQYF. The CDR3 DNA follows: TGTGCCAGCATCCTACTAGGTGCCTCGGGCGAGCAGTACTTC.

V gene TRBV28 combines with J gene TRBJ1-2, with TRBD1 matching 7 bases. The CDR3 totals 13 residues. V lost 7 bases and J lost 8; bases outside the gene matches: 10. Germline lookup yields CDR1 MDHEN and CDR2 SYDVKM. For the CDR3, the DNA is TGTGCCAGCAACCTGGACAGGTCTTCGGGCTACACCTTC. This gives the protein CASNLDRSSGYTF.

This chain uses TRBV9 with TRBJ2-7; TRBD2 matches at 13 bases. This CDR3 contains 17 residues. Germline CDR1 and CDR2: SGDLS and YYNGEE. Unmatched junction bases numbered 9, after V lost 0 bases and J lost 6 bases. The CDR3 DNA reads as TGTGCCAGCAGCGTAGCTCGACTAGCGGGAGGCTTTAGCGAGCAGTACTTC. Its protein product is CASSVARLAGGFSEQYF. The variable domain in full, with the rest retrieved from reference TRBV9 and TRBJ2-7, is DSGVTQTPKHLITATGQRVTLRCSPRSGDLSVYWYQQSLDQGLQFLIQYYNGEERAKGNILERFSAQQFPDLHSELNLSSLELGDSALYFCASSVARLAGGFSEQYFGPGTRLTVT.

This sequence joins TRBV28 and TRBJ1-4; possible D gene TRBD1, 5 bases. Trimming stripped 4 bases from V and 6 bases from J, with 12 bases between. CDR1 is MDHEN, CDR2 SYDVKM, per germline. The CDR3 sequence is 14 residues long. As DNA, the CDR3 is TGTGCCAGCAGTTCCGGGACTTATCATGAAAAACTGTTTTTT. Encoded protein: CASSSGTYHEKLFF. Based on the CDR3 plus reference TRBV28 and TRBJ1-4, the full variable domain is DVKVTQSSRYLVKRTGEKVFLECVQDMDHENMFWYRQDPGLGLRLIYFSYDVKMKEKGDIPEGYSVSREKKERFSLILESASTNQTSMYLCASSSGTYHEKLFFGSGTQLSVL.

By proportion, this clone is medium-sized (0.01 to 0.1%). This sequence joins TRBV4-1 and TRBJ1-2, with D maybe TRBD1 (6 bases). Germline values: CDR1 MGHRA, CDR2 YSYEKL. The CDR3 loop spans 15 amino acids. Trimming took off 0 bases at V and 10 bases at J, with 18 bases between the two ends. The CDR3 sequence: CASSQDPGAWEDYTF. The CDR3 bases are TGCGCCAGCAGCCAAGATCCGGGGGCATGGGAGGACTACACCTTC.

The chain uses TRBV15 and TRBJ2-5; 8 bases are a match to TRBD1. The CDR3 sequence is 15 residues long. V trimming: 0 bases; J trimming: 5 bases; junction bases outside the gene matches: 5. The V gene's germline CDR1 is LNHNV and CDR2 YYDKDF (reference sequence). The CDR3 loop reads CATSREAGGWETQYF. CDR3 sequence (DNA): TGTGCCACCAGCAGAGAGGCAGGGGGCTGGGAGACCCAGTACTTC.

CDR3: CASGRDRGGDEQYF. For the CDR3, the DNA is TGCGCCAGCGGACGGGACAGGGGAGGGGACGAGCAGTACTTC. V usage is TRBV5-1 and J usage is TRBJ2-7, with 10 positions matching TRBD1. This CDR3 comprises 14 residues. V trimming: 7 bases; J trimming: 5 bases; junction bases outside the gene matches: 9. CDR1 and CDR2 from the germline V gene are SGHRS and YFSETQ.

The genes are TRBV9 and TRBJ1-5; weak D call: TRBD1 (5 bases). Looked up from germline, CDR1 is SGDLS and CDR2 is YYNGEE. This CDR3 has 14 amino acids. Trimming removed 3 bases at V and 4 bases at J, with 11 bases between. CDR3 in amino acids: CASSAGDPNQPQHF. The CDR3 DNA sequence: TGTGCCAGCAGCGCGGGGGACCCTAATCAGCCCCAGCATTTT.

The chain combines TRBV6-6 with TRBJ2-7; 10 positions match TRBD1. The germline V gene encodes CDR1 MNHNY and CDR2 SVGAGI (reference sequence). The CDR3 has 15 amino acids. V was clipped by 6 bases and J by 3 bases; unmatched bases: 8. The CDR3 protein is CASRPGQGNIYEQYF. The CDR3 DNA sequence: TGTGCCAGCAGACCGGGACAGGGGAATATCTACGAGCAGTACTTC.

The chain uses TRBV7-3 and TRBJ1-2, with TRBD1 as a possible D gene (5 bases). The CDR3 sequence is 16 residues long. Trimming stripped 5 bases from V and 3 bases from J, with 19 bases between. CDR1 SGHTA and CDR2 FQGTGA come from the germline V gene. The CDR3 region is CASSPEGTLDYYGYTF. The CDR3 coding sequence is TGTGCCAGCAGCCCGGAGGGGACCCTAGATTACTATGGCTACACCTTC.

The rearrangement joins TRBV7-2 to TRBJ1-2, with D perhaps TRBD1 (6 bases). Germline loops: CDR1 SGHTA, CDR2 FQGNSA. This CDR3 is 15 amino acids long. V lost 5 bases and J 5 bases, leaving 18 bases between the germline ends. CDR3 DNA sequence: TGTGCCAGCAGCCCCCAGACGGGACAAATATATGGCTACACCTTC. Its translation is CASSPQTGQIYGYTF.

V is TRBV5-1 and J is TRBJ2-1, with 8 bases lining up with TRBD2. Unmatched junction bases numbered 3, after V lost 0 bases and J lost 4 bases. CDR1 and CDR2 (germline): SGHRS, YFSETQ. This CDR3 region has 15 residues. The CDR3 region has the DNA TGCGCCAGCAGCTTGGGACTAGCGCAATACAATGAGCAGTTCTTC. Translation: CASSLGLAQYNEQFF.

The chain joins TRBV6-1 to TRBJ1-3; no definite D call. CDR3 length: 11 residues. The V gene lost 7 bases and the J gene lost 8 bases, with 9 bases spanning the gap. Germline V gene data show CDR1 as MNHNS and CDR2 as SASEGT. Here the CDR3 DNA reads TGTGCCAGCAAAGAACTAGACACCATATATTTT. It translates to CASKELDTIYF.

This clone was seen just once. This chain joins TRBV19 and TRBJ2-4; D not resolved. Germline V gene data show CDR1 as LNHDA and CDR2 as SQIVND (reference sequence). With 5 bases removed from V and 5 bases from J, the gap between germline ends came to 4 bases. The CDR3 is 11 residues long. In nucleotides, the CDR3 is TGTGCCAGTAGTGTGGAAAACATTCAGTACTTC. Its protein product is CASSVENIQYF.

This clone showed up just once. The rearrangement joins TRBV5-6 to TRBJ2-5; TRBD1 aligns across 8 bases. Losses at the gene ends were 0 bases for V and 3 bases for J; bases not matched to a gene: 4. Germline assignment: CDR1 SGHDT and CDR2 YYEEEE. The CDR3 is made up of 15 amino acids. The CDR3 sequence is CASSLDRGMKETQYF. Written as DNA, the CDR3 is TGTGCCAGCAGCTTGGACAGGGGGATGAAAGAGACCCAGTACTTC. Full variable domain (remainder filled in from reference TRBV5-6 and TRBJ2-5): DAGVTQSPTHLIKTRGQQVTLRCSPKSGHDTVSWYQQALGQGPQFIFQYYEEEERQRGNFPDRFSGHQFPNYSSELNVNALLLGDSALYLCASSLDRGMKETQYFGPGTRLLVL.

V usage is TRBV19 and J usage is TRBJ2-5; D may correspond to TRBD1 or TRBD2 (5 bases each). V lost 4 bases and J 4 bases, leaving 10 bases between the germline ends. CDR1 is LNHDA, CDR2 SQIVND, per germline (reference sequence). CDR3 length equals 13 residues. The CDR3 here is CASSNYGTETQYF. DNA of the CDR3: TGTGCCAGTAGTAATTACGGGACAGAGACCCAGTACTTC.

J is TRBJ1-1 and V is TRBV19, with D unclear. Germline V gene data show CDR1 as LNHDA and CDR2 as SQIVND (reference sequence). Trimming removed 0 bases from V and 0 bases from J, with 11 bases in between. CDR3 size: 16 residues. The CDR3 nucleotides are TGTGCCAGTAGTATAGATATGGGGTTACTGAACACTGAAGCTTTCTTT. Protein: CASSIDMGLLNTEAFF. Full variable domain (remainder filled in from reference TRBV19 and TRBJ1-1): DGGITQSPKYLFRKEGQNVTLSCEQNLNHDAMYWYRQDPGQGLRLIYYSQIVNDFQKGDIAEGYSVSREKKESFPLTVTSAQKNPTAFYLCASSIDMGLLNTEAFFGQGTRLTVV.

The chain recombines TRBV6-5 with TRBJ2-1; 10 bases line up with TRBD2. The CDR3 is 15 amino acids. V lost 6 bases, J lost 9 bases, and 11 bases stayed unmatched. Germline lookup yields CDR1 MNHEY and CDR2 SVGAGI. For the CDR3, the DNA is TGTGCCAGCAGCGTTGGGGCTAGCGGGAGTCGTGAGCAGTTCTTC. Amino acid sequence: CASSVGASGSREQFF.

This chain connects TRBV30 to TRBJ2-7, with TRBD2 matching over 13 bases. This CDR3 comprises 15 residues. CDR1 is GTSNPN, CDR2 SVGIG, per germline (reference sequence). V dropped 0 bases and J dropped 6; count of bases not matched to a gene: 5. CDR3 DNA: TGTGCCTGGAGTGTAGGGACTAGCGGGAAAGGCGAGCAGTACTTC. As protein: CAWSVGTSGKGEQYF.

The chain employs TRBV15 and TRBJ1-4; 8 positions agree with TRBD1. The CDR3 consists of 15 residues. Germline V gene sequence: CDR1 LNHNV, CDR2 YYDKDF (reference sequence). V shed 4 bases and J 4 bases; nucleotides not matched to a gene: 5. CDR3 residues: CATSTDRGLNEKLFF. The CDR3 DNA sequence: TGTGCCACCAGCACCGACAGGGGTCTTAATGAAAAACTGTTTTTT. Together with reference TRBV15 and TRBJ1-4, the CDR3 gives the full variable domain: DAMVIQNPRYQVTQFGKPVTLSCSQTLNHNVMYWYQQKSSQAPKLLFHYYDKDFNNEADTPDNFQSRRPNTSFCFLDIRSPGLGDTAMYLCATSTDRGLNEKLFFGSGTQLSVL.

The chain uses TRBV7-9 and TRBJ1-2; D is unresolved. Trimming cost V 5 bases and J 2 bases, with 21 bases left between them. CDR3 size: 17 residues. Germline CDR1 SEHNR, CDR2 FQNEAQ (reference sequence). The CDR3 DNA reads as TGTGCCAGCAGCCCGAATCAACTTACGGAGGGAAACTATGGCTACACCTTC. This encodes CASSPNQLTEGNYGYTF.

The chain combines TRBV6-1 with TRBJ2-3; D not certain. Per the germline V gene, CDR1 is MNHNS and CDR2 is SASEGT. With 6 bases removed from V and 5 bases from J, the gap between germline ends came to 12 bases. This CDR3 is built from 13 residues. CDR3 DNA: TGTGCCAGCAGGGTTGGCGTAATAGATACGCAGTATTTT. It yields the protein CASRVGVIDTQYF.